This T cell receptor beta chain stems from a study of T cell changes during pregnancy in multiple sclerosis. Data came from immunoSEQ multiplex PCR; TCRdb stores just in-frame clones and leaves some out. The repertoire holds tens of thousands of clones, 92% seen once, with 0.16% in the top ten. Only one count was recorded for this clone. Germline V gene lookup returns CDR1 LGHNA and CDR2 YNFKEQ. The V and J ends lost 0 bases and 5 bases, in that order; junction bases with no gene match: 9. There are 16 residues in the CDR3. The starting material was CD4+ T cells from peripheral blood mononuclear cells, obtained after pregnancy. The TCR sequence derives from a female donor in good health, enrolled as a control in a pregnancy study. The gene calls are TRBV4-2 and TRBJ2-5, with 7 nucleotides matching TRBD2. The CDR3 nucleotides read TGTGCCAGCAGCCAAGATATGGCGGGGCGGGGGGAGACCCAGTACTTC. As protein: CASSQDMAGRGETQYF.